This TCR beta chain was recorded in a study of cytomegalovirus exposure and HLA in healthy donors. Study at large: Ancestry clustering placed around four fifths of roughly 400 genotyped donors in the Caucasian-associated cluster. Findings of the study overall: Per published reports, the classifier diagnosed cytomegalovirus status with high specificity and sensitivity.

This clone was seen once. Antigen unknown. The V segment lost 7 bases and the J segment 1 base; nucleotides outside the gene matches: 7. CDR1 and CDR2 from the germline V gene are LNHDA and SQIVND (reference sequence). The CDR3 spans 16 residues. This PCR relied on a set of 60 Vbeta primers and 13 Jbeta primers. Sequencing used immunoSEQ multiplex PCR; TCRdb keeps in-frame clones, though not all of them. The data show approximately 150,000 clones, around 68% seen once. The genes are TRBV19 and TRBJ1-1; 12 positions match TRBD1. The sequenced sample consisted of PBMCs. The clonotype comes from a man aged 50 to 60 in good health and CMV-seronegative. CDR3 sequence: CASTLGTGGANTEAFF. The CDR3 DNA reads as TGTGCCAGTACCCTAGGGACAGGGGGCGCGAACACTGAAGCTTTCTTT. The full variable domain, with the rest looked up from reference TRBV19 and TRBJ1-1, is DGGITQSPKYLFRKEGQNVTLSCEQNLNHDAMYWYRQDPGQGLRLIYYSQIVNDFQKGDIAEGYSVSREKKESFPLTVTSAQKNPTAFYLCASTLGTGGANTEAFFGQGTRLTVV.